This T cell receptor beta chain was found in a study of shared clonotypes between healthy human individuals. Study background: The donor group consisted of a couple of women and three men, aged 18 to 49.

Repertoires were generated with immunoSEQ multiplex PCR, while TCRdb's copy carries only in-frame clones and drops some. The table shows fewer than 550,000 clones, with over 75% occurring only once. From germline, CDR1 is SGHTA and CDR2 FQGNSA. V shed 5 bases and J 5 bases; nucleotides not matched to a gene: 8. This CDR3 is 15 amino acids long. Those who donated were healthy HIV-negative adults, with no recent acute infections or vaccinations reported. The J gene is TRBJ1-4, the V gene TRBV7-2, with 7 bases aligning to TRBD1. The specimen was PBMCs. The source is a woman between 35 and 50 years old in good health. Some clones in this sample may be carry-over from other donors' samples. CDR3 bases: TGTGCCAGCAGCGAGGGGGCCAGGCGGAATGAAAAACTGTTTTTT. This codes for CASSEGARRNEKLFF.